This T cell receptor beta chain emerged from a study of monozygotic twins with inflammatory bowel disease. The CDR3 extends over 15 amino acids. CDR1 is MNHNS and CDR2 is SASEGT in the germline V gene. After re-calling the 5' RACE reads, TCRdb lists one entry per CDR3 protein, DNA absent. The clone table shows about 300,000 distinct CDR3 sequences, with the ten largest holding 5.6%. The sequencing sample was made of blood. This chain uses TRBV6-1 with TRBJ2-1; TCRdb picks TRBD2, but there is no DNA to check that call. This receptor was obtained from a human donor with ulcerative colitis or Crohn's disease, or a healthy co-twin of an affected twin (not recorded which). The CDR3 region is CASRGWTGDYNEQFF.